This is a list of T cell receptor beta chains from one sample in a study of vaccination effects on CD4 cells after COVID-19. Libraries were prepared by immunoSEQ multiplex PCR; TCRdb keeps only in-frame clonotypes and omits some of them. The sample has some 26,000 clones; around 70% are singletons. The antigens these receptors bind are not known. This sample comprised CD4+ T cells from PBMCs cultured without peptide, obtained before COVID-19 vaccination. The receptor source for this set is a human donor who received a COVID-19 vaccine. Each CDR3 is given with its conserved first and last residue. The order of the fields is J gene, D gene, V gene, clone size, CDR3 protein, CDR3 DNA. A D gene is named only where the DNA matches it firmly. Expanded clones are given a class, and other clones once, few, many or no size at all.

J gene: TRBJ2-5; D gene: NA; V gene: TRBV29-1; clone size: NA; CDR3 protein: CSVEDLETQYF; CDR3 DNA: TGCAGCGTTGAAGATCTTGAGACCCAGTACTTC
J gene: TRBJ1-1; D gene: TRBD1; V gene: TRBV10-3; clone size: NA; CDR3 protein: CAISKGQVNTEAFF; CDR3 DNA: TGTGCCATCAGTAAGGGACAGGTGAACACTGAAGCTTTCTTT
J gene: TRBJ1-1; D gene: NA; V gene: TRBV6-6; clone size: NA; CDR3 protein: CASTPQANTEAFF; CDR3 DNA: TGTGCCAGCACCCCGCAGGCGAACACTGAAGCTTTCTTT
J gene: TRBJ1-5; D gene: TRBD1; V gene: TRBV15; clone size: once; CDR3 protein: CATSRQQGAGQPQHF; CDR3 DNA: TGTGCCACCAGCAGACAACAGGGGGCAGGTCAGCCCCAGCATTTT
J gene: TRBJ1-2; D gene: TRBD1; V gene: TRBV2; clone size: NA; CDR3 protein: CASSEALAGGDYGYTF; CDR3 DNA: TGTGCCAGCAGTGAAGCGCTGGCAGGGGGCGACTATGGCTACACCTTC
J gene: TRBJ1-1; D gene: NA; V gene: TRBV5-1; clone size: NA; CDR3 protein: CASSPAGGNTEAFF; CDR3 DNA: TGCGCCAGCAGCCCGGCCGGAGGGAACACTGAAGCTTTCTTT
J gene: TRBJ2-7; D gene: NA; V gene: TRBV4-1; clone size: NA; CDR3 protein: CASSQEVVSRYEQYF; CDR3 DNA: TGCGCCAGCAGCCAAGAAGTCGTTTCCCGCTACGAGCAGTACTTC
J gene: TRBJ2-5; D gene: NA; V gene: TRBV5-4; clone size: once; CDR3 protein: CASSGQETQYF; CDR3 DNA: TGTGCCAGCAGCGGACAAGAGACCCAGTACTTC
J gene: TRBJ1-4; D gene: NA; V gene: TRBV7-8; clone size: NA; CDR3 protein: CASSLGRTNEKLFF; CDR3 DNA: TGTGCCAGCAGCTTAGGACGGACTAATGAAAAACTGTTTTTT
J gene: TRBJ1-2; D gene: TRBD1; V gene: TRBV7-9; clone size: few; CDR3 protein: CASRPKTGWGYTF; CDR3 DNA: TGTGCCAGCAGACCGAAGACAGGGTGGGGCTACACCTTC
J gene: TRBJ1-5; D gene: NA; V gene: TRBV21-1; clone size: once; CDR3 protein: CASCCRTGGGNQPQHF; CDR3 DNA: TGTGCCAGCTGCTGCCGGACAGGGGGAGGCAATCAGCCCCAGCATTTT
J gene: TRBJ1-6; D gene: TRBD1; V gene: TRBV6-4; clone size: NA; CDR3 protein: CASRAEGARSPLHF; CDR3 DNA: TGTGCCAGCAGGGCGGAGGGGGCGCGTTCACCCCTCCACTTT
J gene: TRBJ1-5; D gene: NA; V gene: TRBV19; clone size: NA; CDR3 protein: CASSITAPNQPQHF; CDR3 DNA: TGTGCCAGTAGTATAACCGCCCCCAATCAGCCCCAGCATTTT
J gene: TRBJ1-5; D gene: NA; V gene: TRBV3-1/TRBV3-2; clone size: once; CDR3 protein: CASSQGSGGGQPQHF; CDR3 DNA: TGTGCCAGCAGCCAAGGCTCGGGGGGGGGTCAGCCCCAGCATTTT
J gene: TRBJ1-2; D gene: TRBD1; V gene: TRBV19; clone size: few; CDR3 protein: CASTLTGDYGYTF; CDR3 DNA: TGTGCCAGTACCCTGACAGGGGACTATGGCTACACCTTC
J gene: TRBJ1-1; D gene: NA; V gene: TRBV6-5; clone size: NA; CDR3 protein: CASSYVGVGVTEAFF; CDR3 DNA: TGTGCCAGCAGTTACGTCGGGGTAGGAGTCACTGAAGCTTTCTTT
J gene: TRBJ2-1; D gene: NA; V gene: TRBV15; clone size: NA; CDR3 protein: CATSRDHEQFF; CDR3 DNA: TGTGCCACCAGCAGAGATCATGAGCAGTTCTTC
J gene: TRBJ2-3; D gene: TRBD2; V gene: TRBV5-5; clone size: NA; CDR3 protein: CASSSLASGSTDTQYF; CDR3 DNA: TGTGCCAGCAGCTCCCTGGCTAGCGGTAGCACAGATACGCAGTATTTT
J gene: TRBJ1-1; D gene: NA; V gene: TRBV14; clone size: NA; CDR3 protein: CASSQGKNTEAFF; CDR3 DNA: TGTGCCAGCAGCCAAGGAAAGAACACTGAAGCTTTCTTT
J gene: TRBJ2-2; D gene: TRBD1; V gene: TRBV2; clone size: few; CDR3 protein: CASRRTGLGELFF; CDR3 DNA: TGTGCCAGCAGGCGGACAGGGCTGGGGGAGCTGTTTTTT
J gene: TRBJ1-4; D gene: NA; V gene: TRBV19; clone size: few; CDR3 protein: CASSYGIANEKLFF; CDR3 DNA: TGTGCCAGTAGCTACGGAATAGCTAATGAAAAACTGTTTTTT
J gene: TRBJ1-6; D gene: NA; V gene: TRBV2; clone size: NA; CDR3 protein: CASSVGTGRGSPLHF; CDR3 DNA: TGTGCCAGCAGTGTAGGTACAGGGAGAGGTTCACCCCTCCACTTT
J gene: TRBJ1-6; D gene: NA; V gene: TRBV28; clone size: once; CDR3 protein: CASSLLAGRESPLHF; CDR3 DNA: TGTGCCAGCAGTTTACTGGCGGGTCGGGAATCACCCCTCCACTTT
J gene: TRBJ1-3; D gene: NA; V gene: TRBV19; clone size: NA; CDR3 protein: CASTRDSGNTIYF; CDR3 DNA: TGTGCCAGTACACGGGACTCTGGAAACACCATATATTTT
J gene: TRBJ1-4; D gene: TRBD1; V gene: TRBV5-1; clone size: NA; CDR3 protein: CASSSQGATNEKLFF; CDR3 DNA: TGCGCCAGCAGCTCACAGGGGGCAACTAATGAAAAACTGTTTTTT
J gene: TRBJ1-6; D gene: NA; V gene: TRBV7-2; clone size: few; CDR3 protein: CASSLAQTNSPLHF; CDR3 DNA: TGTGCCAGCAGCTTAGCACAGACGAATTCACCCCTCCACTTT
J gene: TRBJ2-3; D gene: NA; V gene: TRBV28; clone size: NA; CDR3 protein: CASSLKTDTQYF; CDR3 DNA: TGTGCCAGCAGTCTAAAGACAGATACGCAGTATTTT
J gene: TRBJ2-7; D gene: NA; V gene: TRBV28; clone size: NA; CDR3 protein: CASSSPGGGEQYF; CDR3 DNA: TGTGCCAGCAGTTCCCCGGGGGGCGGGGAGCAGTACTTC
J gene: TRBJ2-5; D gene: TRBD2; V gene: TRBV7-7; clone size: NA; CDR3 protein: CASRPTSGPGWETQYF; CDR3 DNA: TGTGCTAGCCGCCCGACTAGCGGGCCTGGATGGGAGACCCAGTACTTC
J gene: TRBJ1-1; D gene: NA; V gene: TRBV9; clone size: NA; CDR3 protein: CASSVTGGTEAFF; CDR3 DNA: TGTGCCAGCAGCGTAACGGGGGGCACTGAAGCTTTCTTT
J gene: TRBJ1-6; D gene: TRBD1; V gene: TRBV5-1; clone size: NA; CDR3 protein: CASSLGTGINNSPLHF; CDR3 DNA: TGCGCCAGCAGCTTGGGGACAGGGATCAATAATTCACCCCTCCACTTT
J gene: TRBJ1-4; D gene: NA; V gene: TRBV5-4; clone size: NA; CDR3 protein: CASSRGQTNEKLFF; CDR3 DNA: TGTGCCAGCAGCAGAGGACAGACTAATGAAAAACTGTTTTTT
J gene: TRBJ1-1; D gene: TRBD1; V gene: TRBV7-9; clone size: NA; CDR3 protein: CASSPFPRDRATEAFF; CDR3 DNA: TGTGCCAGCAGCCCCTTTCCCCGGGACAGGGCGACTGAAGCTTTCTTT
J gene: TRBJ1-2; D gene: NA; V gene: TRBV4-3; clone size: few; CDR3 protein: CAPEEELYIYNYGYTF; CDR3 DNA: TGCGCCCCGGAGGAAGAGCTATACATCTATAACTATGGCTACACCTTC